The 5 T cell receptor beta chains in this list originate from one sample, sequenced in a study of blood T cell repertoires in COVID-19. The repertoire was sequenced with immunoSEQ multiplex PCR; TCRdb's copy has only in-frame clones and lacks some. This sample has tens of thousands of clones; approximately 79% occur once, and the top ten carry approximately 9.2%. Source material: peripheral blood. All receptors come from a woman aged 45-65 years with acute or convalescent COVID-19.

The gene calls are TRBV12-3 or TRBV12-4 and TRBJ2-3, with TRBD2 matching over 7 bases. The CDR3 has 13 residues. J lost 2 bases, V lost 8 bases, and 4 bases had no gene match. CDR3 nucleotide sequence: TGTGCCAGCGGCCGGGGGGACACAGATACGCAGTATTTT. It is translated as CASGRGDTDTQYF.

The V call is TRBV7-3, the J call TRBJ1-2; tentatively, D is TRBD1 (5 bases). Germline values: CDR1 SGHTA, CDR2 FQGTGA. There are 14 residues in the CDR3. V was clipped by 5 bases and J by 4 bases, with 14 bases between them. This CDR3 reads CASSPGGGAYGYTF. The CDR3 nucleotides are TGTGCCAGCAGCCCAGGTGGAGGGGCCTATGGCTACACCTTC.

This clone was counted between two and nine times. The CDR3 reads CSVEAPGLAGGIYEQFF. The CDR3, as DNA: TGCAGCGTTGAAGCCCCCGGGCTAGCGGGGGGGATCTATGAGCAGTTCTTC. The genes are TRBV29-1 and TRBJ2-1; 12 nucleotides align to TRBD2. The CDR3 is 17 amino acids. Germline V gives CDR1 SQVTM, CDR2 ANQGSEA. The V segment lost 1 base and the J segment 8 bases; nucleotides outside the gene matches: 12.

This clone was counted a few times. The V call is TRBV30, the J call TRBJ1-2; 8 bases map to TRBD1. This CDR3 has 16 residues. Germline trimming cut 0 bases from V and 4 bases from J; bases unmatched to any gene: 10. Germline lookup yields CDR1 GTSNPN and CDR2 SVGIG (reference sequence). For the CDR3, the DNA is TGTGCCTGGAGTGTACCTAGGACAGGGCTTATCTATGGCTACACCTTC. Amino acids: CAWSVPRTGLIYGYTF.

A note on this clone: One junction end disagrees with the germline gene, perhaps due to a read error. The CDR3 loop reads CASSPGTSGGPPHF. CDR3 in DNA: TGTGCCAGCAGCCCGGGGACTAGCGGGGGCCCGCCGCACTTC. The chain recombines TRBV7-9 with TRBJ2-5; 14 bases match TRBD2. The CDR3 spans 14 residues. CDR1 and CDR2 from the germline V gene are SEHNR and FQNEAQ (reference sequence).